The 10 T cell receptor beta chains below all came from one sample that was sequenced in a study of regulatory T cells in long-lasting Graves disease. Documented time point: newly diagnosed GD, antithyroid drugs for less than 3 months. The TCR library was made from RNA that had been extracted from PBMCs in TRIzol. Through Arm-PCR of CDR3 regions and iRepertoire HTBI primers, TCR beta libraries were built. TCRdb ran MiXCR on the multiplex PCR reads and lists one entry per CDR3 protein. The sample records about 500,000 distinct CDR3 sequences, around 12% being singletons. These data were also reused for a study on T cells in Graves' hyperthyroidism and ophthalmopathy.

The sequencing here drew on peripheral blood mononuclear cells (PBMCs), taken at new diagnosis, from a patient treated with antithyroid drugs. The receptors come from a woman aged 25 to 39 with Graves disease.

This clonotype has at least ten counts. The chain uses TRBV12-3 or TRBV12-4 and TRBJ1-3; no definite D call. Trimming removed 3 bases at V and 0 bases at J, with 6 bases between. CDR3 length: 14 residues. CDR3 nucleotide sequence: TGTGCCAGCAGTTTTTCCTTCTCTGGAAACACCATATATTTT. As protein: CASSFSFSGNTIYF.

This clonotype was counted many times. The CDR3 DNA sequence: TGTGCCAGCAGCCGGGCCGGGTTGAAGAACACTGAAGCTTTCTTT. Protein sequence: CASSRAGLKNTEAFF. The V call is TRBV27, the J call TRBJ1-1, with D unclear. Germline CDR1 and CDR2: MNHEY and SMNVEV (reference sequence). Trimming left V 6 bases short and J 1 base short, with 15 bases between. CDR3 size: 15 residues.

Many counts were recorded for this clonotype. The chain links TRBV27 to TRBJ2-1; 10 bases line up with TRBD2. Unmatched junction bases numbered 7, after V lost 5 bases and J lost 6 bases. Germline assignment: CDR1 MNHEY and CDR2 SMNVEV (reference sequence). CDR3 length equals 15 residues. CDR3: CASSRQRTSGNEQFF. Written as DNA, the CDR3 is TGTGCCAGCAGTCGACAAAGGACTAGCGGCAATGAGCAGTTCTTC.

This clonotype was seen at least ten times. The genes are TRBV19 and TRBJ2-7; D may be TRBD2 (7 bases). V lost 4 bases and J lost 4, with 14 bases in between. The CDR3 has 14 residues. Germline V CDR1 and CDR2: LNHDA, SQIVND (reference sequence). CDR3 sequence: CASSTRGARYEQYF. Here the CDR3 DNA reads TGTGCCAGTAGTACTCGGGGGGCGCGGTACGAGCAGTACTTC. Full variable domain (outside the CDR3, taken from reference TRBV19 and TRBJ2-7): DGGITQSPKYLFRKEGQNVTLSCEQNLNHDAMYWYRQDPGQGLRLIYYSQIVNDFQKGDIAEGYSVSREKKESFPLTVTSAQKNPTAFYLCASSTRGARYEQYFGPGTRLTVT.

This clonotype was observed at least ten times. The chain employs TRBV6-5 and TRBJ2-1, with 9 bases matching TRBD1. With 0 bases clipped from V and 10 bases from J, the junction kept 7 bases outside the gene matches. The germline CDR1 and CDR2 sequences are MNHEY and SVGAGI. The CDR3 length is 15 residues. CDR3 region: CASSYSATGGGEQFF. CDR3 bases: TGTGCCAGCAGTTACTCGGCTACAGGGGGCGGCGAGCAGTTCTTC.

This clonotype was detected ten times or more. The chain is built from TRBV12-3 or TRBV12-4 and TRBJ2-7; TRBD2 is a possible D gene (6 bases). The CDR3 extends over 15 amino acids. The germline V and J ends were trimmed by 2 bases and 6 bases, with 17 bases remaining between them. CDR3 amino acids: CASSLRVTAGGEQYF. The CDR3 region has the DNA TGTGCCAGCAGTTTAAGAGTGACAGCCGGGGGCGAGCAGTACTTC.

This clonotype has a count of ten or more. The CDR3, as DNA: TGTGCCAGCAGTTTAAGACAGGGACGTTTTCCAACTCCTTGGGAGCAGTACTTC. This gives the protein CASSLRQGRFPTPWEQYF. The rearrangement joins TRBV27 to TRBJ2-7; 7 bases are a match to TRBD1. CDR1 and CDR2 (germline): MNHEY, SMNVEV (reference sequence). The CDR3 covers 18 residues. V shed 2 bases and J 7 bases; nucleotides not matched to a gene: 20.

This clonotype was observed many times. The chain joins TRBV7-6 to TRBJ2-3; the match to TRBD2 covers 8 bases. The CDR3 length is 15 residues. J was trimmed by 4 bases and V by 4 bases; bases with no gene match: 7. The germline V gene has CDR1 SGHVS and CDR2 FNYEAQ. The CDR3 DNA follows: TGTGCCAGCAGCTCCTACGGACTAGCCCCAGATACGCAGTATTTT. Its protein product is CASSSYGLAPDTQYF.

V usage is TRBV7-9 and J usage is TRBJ1-5; 9 nucleotides line up with TRBD1. Germline lookup yields CDR1 SEHNR and CDR2 FQNEAQ (reference sequence). This CDR3 is built from 14 residues. J lost 8 bases, V lost 5 bases, and 7 bases had no gene match. Here the CDR3 DNA reads TGTGCCAGCAGCCCGGGACAGGGTGGAGAGCCCCAGCATTTT. Its protein is CASSPGQGGEPQHF.

This clonotype was seen many times. The V and J genes are TRBV7-8 and TRBJ2-3; TRBD2 aligns across 11 bases. Germline values: CDR1 SGHVS, CDR2 FQNEAQ. V lost 6 bases, J lost 2 bases, and 10 bases stayed unmatched. CDR3 length equals 17 residues. The CDR3 here is CASRPTGTSGPTDTQYF. The DNA of the CDR3 is TGTGCCAGCAGACCAACCGGGACTAGCGGTCCCACAGATACGCAGTATTTT.